This T cell receptor (beta chain) was observed in a study of T cell responses to AZD1222 COVID-19 vaccine. Findings and limits, study-wide: The study found Spike-specific TCR breadth and depth rose after two AZD1222 doses. Donors were chiefly white British, with a greater number of females, and clonal diversity was perhaps underestimated. Regions 160-218 and 743-854 dominated among vaccine-associated CD4 TCRs spanning spike.

V was pared by 3 bases and J by 9 bases, with 9 bases between. The CDR3 runs to 12 residues. Clones were sequenced by immunoSEQ multiplex PCR, and TCRdb holds only the in-frame ones, with some missing. Here the sample spans roughly 80,000 clones, about 88% being singletons. About this clone itself: Its antigen is currently unknown.

The material sequenced was peripheral blood, taken on day 0 of AZD1222 vaccination. The rearrangement links TRBV12-3 or TRBV12-4 to TRBJ1-5; D gene unclear. This clonotype originated in an adult in good health. The CDR3 nucleotides are TGTGCCAGCAGTTTCGGCAAAGGGCCCCAGCATTTT. Translation: CASSFGKGPQHF.